This TCR beta chain is from a study of T cells in Graves' hyperthyroidism and ophthalmopathy. Graves' hyperthyroidism qualified as stable when ophthalmopathy did not progress within 18 months. Not enrolled were patients with uncontrolled infection, other autoimmune disease, pregnancy or lactation. This clonotype has ten or more counts. The CDR3 consists of 17 residues. Germline loops: CDR1 KGHDR, CDR2 SFDVKD. V lost 3 bases to trimming and J lost 1 base, with 14 bases between them. The TCR beta CDR3 regions underwent amplification using RNA transcripts as the source. TCR CDR3 regions were first amplified by RT-PCR with HTBI primers. Each CDR3 protein is one row after TCRdb ran MiXCR on the multiplex PCR reads. The table shows 500,000 to 750,000 distinct CDR3 sequences, with around 45% occurring only once.

The receptor's source is a woman aged 18-29 years with Graves' hyperthyroidism. This chain links TRBV24-1 with TRBJ2-2; D gene uncertain. Sequences were obtained from peripheral blood or thyroid tissue (not recorded which). CDR3 protein: CATSDRLTEGNTGELFF. The CDR3 region has the DNA TGTGCCACCAGTGATCGCCTCACAGAAGGGAACACCGGGGAGCTGTTTTTT.